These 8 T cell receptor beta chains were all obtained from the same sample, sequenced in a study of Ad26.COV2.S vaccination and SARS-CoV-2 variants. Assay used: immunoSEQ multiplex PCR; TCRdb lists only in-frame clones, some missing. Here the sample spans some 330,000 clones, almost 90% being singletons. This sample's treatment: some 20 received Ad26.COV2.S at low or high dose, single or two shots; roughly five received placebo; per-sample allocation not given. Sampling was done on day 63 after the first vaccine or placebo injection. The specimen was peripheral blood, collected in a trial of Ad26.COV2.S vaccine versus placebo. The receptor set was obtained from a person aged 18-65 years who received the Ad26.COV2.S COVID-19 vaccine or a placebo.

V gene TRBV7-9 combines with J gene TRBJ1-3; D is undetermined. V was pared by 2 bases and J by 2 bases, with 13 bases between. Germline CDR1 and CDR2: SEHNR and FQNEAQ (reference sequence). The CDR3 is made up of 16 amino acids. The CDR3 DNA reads TGTGCCAGCAGCTTACACTCAGGAGTCGCTGGAAACACCATATATTTT. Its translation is CASSLHSGVAGNTIYF.

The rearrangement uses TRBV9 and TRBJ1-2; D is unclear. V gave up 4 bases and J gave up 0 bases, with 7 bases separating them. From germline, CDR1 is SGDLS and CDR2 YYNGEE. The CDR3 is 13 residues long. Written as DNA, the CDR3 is TGTGCCAGCAGCATGGGGACTAACTATGGCTACACCTTC. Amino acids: CASSMGTNYGYTF.

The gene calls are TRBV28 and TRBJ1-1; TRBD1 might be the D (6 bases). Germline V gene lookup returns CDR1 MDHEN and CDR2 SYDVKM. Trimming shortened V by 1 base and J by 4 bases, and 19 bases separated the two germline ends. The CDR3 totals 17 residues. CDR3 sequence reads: CASSLSGLGGSITEAFF. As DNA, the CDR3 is TGTGCCAGCAGTTTATCAGGGCTAGGGGGATCGATCACTGAAGCTTTCTTT.

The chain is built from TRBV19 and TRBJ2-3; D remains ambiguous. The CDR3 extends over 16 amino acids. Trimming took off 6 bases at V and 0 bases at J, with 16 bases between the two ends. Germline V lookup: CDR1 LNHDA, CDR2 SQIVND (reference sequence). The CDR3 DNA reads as TGTGCCAGTAGCCGAAAACAGATCTTTAGCACAGATACGCAGTATTTT. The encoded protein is CASSRKQIFSTDTQYF.

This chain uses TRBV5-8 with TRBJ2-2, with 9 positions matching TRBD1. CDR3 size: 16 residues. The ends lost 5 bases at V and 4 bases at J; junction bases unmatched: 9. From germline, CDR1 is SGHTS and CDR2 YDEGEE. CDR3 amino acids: CASRLQGARSTGELFF. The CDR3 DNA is TGTGCCAGCAGATTACAGGGGGCCAGAAGCACCGGGGAGCTGTTTTTT.

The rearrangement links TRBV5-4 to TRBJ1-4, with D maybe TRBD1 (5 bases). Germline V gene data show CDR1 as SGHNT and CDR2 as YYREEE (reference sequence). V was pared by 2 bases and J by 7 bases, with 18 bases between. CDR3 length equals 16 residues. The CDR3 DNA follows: TGTGCCAGCAGCTTAACAGGTGCGGTACAAGGTGAAAAACTGTTTTTT. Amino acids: CASSLTGAVQGEKLFF.

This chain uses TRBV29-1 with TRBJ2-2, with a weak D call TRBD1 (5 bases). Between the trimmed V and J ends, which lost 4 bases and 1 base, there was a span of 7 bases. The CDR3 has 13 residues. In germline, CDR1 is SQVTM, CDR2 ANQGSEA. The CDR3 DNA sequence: TGCAGCGTTGCCGGACAGAACACCGGGGAGCTGTTTTTT. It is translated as CSVAGQNTGELFF.

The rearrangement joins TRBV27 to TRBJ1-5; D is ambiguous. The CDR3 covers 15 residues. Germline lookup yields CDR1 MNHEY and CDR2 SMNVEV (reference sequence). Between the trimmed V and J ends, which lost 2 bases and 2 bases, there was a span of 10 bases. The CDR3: CASSLIYNGNQPQHF. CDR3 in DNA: TGTGCCAGCAGTTTAATCTACAACGGCAATCAGCCCCAGCATTTT.